The clone carrying this T cell receptor beta chain was seen just once. The data derive from a study of blood T cell repertoires in COVID-19. Study context: Acute-phase and convalescent COVID-19 samples originated in the United States, Italy and Spain. T cells, B-cell-depleted T cells, or PBMCs supplied cDNA or gDNA.

Per the authors' pipeline: For nucleated cells, counts were estimated from reference gene primer amplification. The method was immunoSEQ multiplex PCR; TCRdb's version includes in-frame clones alone and lacks a portion of them. V and J calls and clone size are as listed in that table; D and trimming were resolved from the DNA. Of nearly 60,000 clones listed, 90% are singletons. The V end was cut by 0 bases, the J end by 2 bases, with 10 bases between. The length of the CDR3 is 15 residues. The V gene's germline CDR1 is LGHNA and CDR2 YSLEER. The origin of this receptor is a man aged 55 to 69 with active COVID-19. The V gene is TRBV4-3, the J gene TRBJ2-5, with D possibly matching TRBD1 (5 bases). Sequenced: peripheral blood. CDR3 DNA: TGCGCCAGCAGCCAAGATCTTAAGGGGCAAGAGACCCAGTACTTC. As protein: CASSQDLKGQETQYF.